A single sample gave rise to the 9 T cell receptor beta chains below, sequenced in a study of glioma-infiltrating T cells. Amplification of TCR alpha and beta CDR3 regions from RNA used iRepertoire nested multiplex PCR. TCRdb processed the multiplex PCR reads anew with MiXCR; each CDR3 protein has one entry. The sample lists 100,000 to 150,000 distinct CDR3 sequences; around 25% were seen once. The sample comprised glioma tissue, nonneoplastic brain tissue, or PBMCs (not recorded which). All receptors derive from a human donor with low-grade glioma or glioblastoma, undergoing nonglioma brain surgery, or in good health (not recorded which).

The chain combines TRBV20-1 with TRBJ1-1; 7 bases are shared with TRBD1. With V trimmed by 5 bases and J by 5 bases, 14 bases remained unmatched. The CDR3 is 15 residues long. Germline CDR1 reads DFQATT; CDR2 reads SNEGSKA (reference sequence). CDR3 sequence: CSAHRTGGRGTEAFF. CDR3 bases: TGCAGTGCTCACAGGACAGGCGGAAGGGGGACTGAAGCTTTCTTT.

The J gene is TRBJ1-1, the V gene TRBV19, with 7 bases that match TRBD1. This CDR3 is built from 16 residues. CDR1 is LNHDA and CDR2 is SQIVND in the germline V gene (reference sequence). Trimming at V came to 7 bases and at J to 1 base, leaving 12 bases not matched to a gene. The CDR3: CASKPGGLRSNTEAFF. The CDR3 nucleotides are TGTGCCAGTAAGCCAGGGGGATTGCGTTCGAACACTGAAGCTTTCTTT.

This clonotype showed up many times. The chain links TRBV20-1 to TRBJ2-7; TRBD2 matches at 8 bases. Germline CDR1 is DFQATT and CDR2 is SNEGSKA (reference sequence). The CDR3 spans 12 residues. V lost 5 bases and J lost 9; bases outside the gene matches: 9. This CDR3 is CSAQGRGGGQYV. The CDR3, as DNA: TGCAGTGCTCAAGGCCGGGGGGGCGGGCAGTACGTC.

The CDR3 DNA reads as TGCGCCAGCAGCCGAGAAGGTCGTACCGGGGAGCTGTTTTTT. Translating it yields CASSREGRTGELFF. The chain employs TRBV4-1 and TRBJ2-2; no clear D gene. Germline values: CDR1 MGHRA, CDR2 YSYEKL. CDR3 length: 14 residues. V lost 4 bases and J lost 5, with 11 bases in between.

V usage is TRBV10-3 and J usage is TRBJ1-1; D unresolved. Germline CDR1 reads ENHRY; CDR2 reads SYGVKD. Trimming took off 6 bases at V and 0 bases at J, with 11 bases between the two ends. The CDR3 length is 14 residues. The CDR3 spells CAISVGSLNTEAFF. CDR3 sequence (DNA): TGTGCCATCAGCGTGGGGAGCTTGAACACTGAAGCTTTCTTT.

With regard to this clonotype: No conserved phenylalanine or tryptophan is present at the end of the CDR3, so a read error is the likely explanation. The CDR3 reads CARREGYNEQFL. Written as DNA, the CDR3 is TGTGCCAGGAGGGAGGGGTACAATGAGCAGTTCTTA. The chain has TRBV7-9 and TRBJ2-1; 7 nucleotides agree with TRBD2. CDR3 size: 12 residues. From germline, CDR1 is SEHNR and CDR2 FQNEAQ (reference sequence). Unmatched junction bases numbered 3, after V lost 9 bases and J lost 4 bases.

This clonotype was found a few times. The CDR3 bases are TGCGCCAGCAGCCAAGAGGGTACTGGAAACACCATATATTTT. This codes for CASSQEGTGNTIYF. The genes are TRBV4-1 and TRBJ1-3, with D unclear. This CDR3 has 14 residues. The germline V gene encodes CDR1 MGHRA and CDR2 YSYEKL. The V end lost 0 bases, the J end lost 2 bases, and 5 bases lay between the germline ends.

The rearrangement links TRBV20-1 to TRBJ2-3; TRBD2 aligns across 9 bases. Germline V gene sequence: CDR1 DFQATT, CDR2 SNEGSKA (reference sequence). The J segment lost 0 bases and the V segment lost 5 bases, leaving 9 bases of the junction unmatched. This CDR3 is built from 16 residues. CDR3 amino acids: CSAGSSGGLSTDTQYF. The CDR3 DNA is TGCAGTGCTGGTAGTAGCGGGGGCCTTAGCACAGATACGCAGTATTTT.

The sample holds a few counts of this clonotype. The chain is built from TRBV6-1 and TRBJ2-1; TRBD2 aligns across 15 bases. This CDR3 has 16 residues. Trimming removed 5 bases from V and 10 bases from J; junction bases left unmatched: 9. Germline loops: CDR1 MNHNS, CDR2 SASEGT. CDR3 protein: CASSLGLAGGVEEQFF. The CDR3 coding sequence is TGTGCCAGCAGTTTAGGACTAGCGGGGGGGGTAGAGGAGCAGTTCTTC.